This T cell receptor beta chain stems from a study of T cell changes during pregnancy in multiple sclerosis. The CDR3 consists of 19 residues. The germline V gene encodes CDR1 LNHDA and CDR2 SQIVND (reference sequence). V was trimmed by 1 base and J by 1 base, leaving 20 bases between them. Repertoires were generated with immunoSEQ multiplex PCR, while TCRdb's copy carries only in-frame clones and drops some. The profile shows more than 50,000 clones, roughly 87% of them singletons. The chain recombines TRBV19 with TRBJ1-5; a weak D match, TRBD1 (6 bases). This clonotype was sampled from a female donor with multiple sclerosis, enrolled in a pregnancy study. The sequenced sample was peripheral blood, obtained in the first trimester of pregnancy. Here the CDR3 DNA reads TGTGCCAGTAGTATAGCCCTGACAGGCGTCCTCAGGAGCAATCAGCCCCAGCATTTT. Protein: CASSIALTGVLRSNQPQHF.